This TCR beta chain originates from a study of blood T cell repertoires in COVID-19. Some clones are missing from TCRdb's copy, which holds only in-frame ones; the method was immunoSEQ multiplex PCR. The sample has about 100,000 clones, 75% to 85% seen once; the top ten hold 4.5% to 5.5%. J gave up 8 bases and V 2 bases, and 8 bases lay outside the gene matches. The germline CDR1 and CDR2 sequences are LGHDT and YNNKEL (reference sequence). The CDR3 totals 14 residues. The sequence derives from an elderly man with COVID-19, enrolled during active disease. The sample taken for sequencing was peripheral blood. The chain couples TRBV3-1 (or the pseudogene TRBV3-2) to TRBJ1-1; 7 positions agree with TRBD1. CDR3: CASSQPRQGTEAFF. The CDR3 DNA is TGTGCCAGCAGCCAACCCCGACAGGGAACCGAAGCTTTCTTT.